Below, 5 T cell receptor beta chains from the same sample are listed, as sequenced in a study of shared clonotypes between healthy human individuals. Here immunoSEQ multiplex PCR was the method, and the copy in TCRdb shows in-frame clones only, minus some. The table includes 1,400,000 or so clones, approximately 98.5% detected once. The sequencing sample was made of naive CD4+ T cells sorted from blood. This sample's subset: CD45RA+ positively selected. Receptor source: a man younger than 40 in good health.

V and J are TRBV5-4 and TRBJ2-3; 7 positions match TRBD2. J lost 0 bases, V lost 0 bases, and 10 bases had no gene match. CDR1 SGHNT and CDR2 YYREEE come from the germline V gene (reference sequence). The CDR3 extends over 18 amino acids. The CDR3: CASSLVGRATGSTDTQYF. The CDR3 nucleotides are TGTGCCAGCAGCTTGGTTGGGAGGGCCACAGGTAGCACAGATACGCAGTATTTT.

The chain links TRBV5-1 to TRBJ2-1, with TRBD2 matching 9 bases. The CDR3 contains 16 residues. The germline gives CDR1 SGHRS, CDR2 YFSETQ. The V and J ends lost 0 bases and 5 bases, in that order; junction bases with no gene match: 6. The CDR3 DNA sequence: TGCGCCAGCAGCTTGGCGGTAGCGGGAGTTAACAATGAGCAGTTCTTC. Amino acid sequence: CASSLAVAGVNNEQFF.

This chain links TRBV28 with TRBJ2-7; no definite D call. V lost 5 bases to trimming and J lost 7 bases, with 15 bases between them. The CDR3 sequence is 13 residues long. In germline, CDR1 is MDHEN, CDR2 SYDVKM. CDR3 residues: CASSVNPPWEQYF. Here the CDR3 DNA reads TGTGCCAGCAGTGTAAATCCTCCGTGGGAGCAGTACTTC.

The rearrangement links TRBV19 to TRBJ1-1; D gene ambiguous. The V end was cut by 7 bases, the J end by 11 bases, with 11 bases between. There are 10 residues in the CDR3. Germline lookup yields CDR1 LNHDA and CDR2 SQIVND (reference sequence). The CDR3 is CASIGLGAFF. In DNA form, the CDR3 reads TGTGCCAGTATAGGCTTAGGGGCTTTCTTT.

The chain links TRBV7-9 to TRBJ2-7, with 8 positions matching TRBD2. CDR3 length: 15 amino acids. CDR1 is SEHNR and CDR2 is FQNEAQ in the germline V gene (reference sequence). Trimming cost V 3 bases and J 4 bases; bases outside gene matches: 8. The CDR3 loop is CASSLDGTSQYEQYF. CDR3 sequence (DNA): TGTGCCAGCAGCTTGGACGGGACTAGTCAGTACGAGCAGTACTTC. The full variable domain, in which reference TRBV7-9 and TRBJ2-7 provide the parts outside the CDR3, is DTGVSQNPRHKITKRGQNVTFRCDPISEHNRLYWYRQTLGQGPEFLTYFQNEAQLEKSRLLSDRFSAERPKGSFSTLEIQRTEQGDSAMYLCASSLDGTSQYEQYFGPGTRLTVT.